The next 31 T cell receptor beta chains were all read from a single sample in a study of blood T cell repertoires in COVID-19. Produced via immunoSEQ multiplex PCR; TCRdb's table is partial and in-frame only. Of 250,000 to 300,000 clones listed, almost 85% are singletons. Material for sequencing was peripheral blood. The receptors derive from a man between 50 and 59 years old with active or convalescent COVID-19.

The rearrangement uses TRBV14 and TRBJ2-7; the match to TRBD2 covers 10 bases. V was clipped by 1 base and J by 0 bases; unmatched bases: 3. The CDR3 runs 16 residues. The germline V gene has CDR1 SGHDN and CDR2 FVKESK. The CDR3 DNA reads TGTGCCAGCAGCCAAGTAGCGGGGGGAGGCTCCTACGAGCAGTACTTC. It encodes CASSQVAGGGSYEQYF.

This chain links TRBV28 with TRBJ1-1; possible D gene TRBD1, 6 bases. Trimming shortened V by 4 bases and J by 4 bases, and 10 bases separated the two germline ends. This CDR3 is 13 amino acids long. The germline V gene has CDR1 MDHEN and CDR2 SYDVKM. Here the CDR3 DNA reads TGTGCCAGCAGTTCCGGGGGGCCCACTGAAGCTTTCTTT. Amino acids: CASSSGGPTEAFF.

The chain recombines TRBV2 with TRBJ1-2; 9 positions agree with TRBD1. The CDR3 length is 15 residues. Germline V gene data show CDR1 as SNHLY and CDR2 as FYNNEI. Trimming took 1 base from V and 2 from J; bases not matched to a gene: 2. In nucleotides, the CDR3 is TGTGCCAGCAGTGAAGGCACAGGGGGCAACTATGGCTACACCTTC. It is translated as CASSEGTGGNYGYTF.

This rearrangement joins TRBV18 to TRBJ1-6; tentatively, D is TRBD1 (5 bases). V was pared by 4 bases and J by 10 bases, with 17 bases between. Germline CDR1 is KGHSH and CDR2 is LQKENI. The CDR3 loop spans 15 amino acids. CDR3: CASSLMGRVQSPLHF. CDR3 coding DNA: TGTGCCAGCTCACTAATGGGCAGGGTCCAGTCACCCCTCCACTTT.

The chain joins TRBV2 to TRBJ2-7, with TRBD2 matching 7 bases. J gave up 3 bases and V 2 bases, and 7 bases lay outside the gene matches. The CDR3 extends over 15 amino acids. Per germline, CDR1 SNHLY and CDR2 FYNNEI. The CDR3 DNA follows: TGTGCCAGCAGTGAAATGGGTGGGAGGGACTACGAGCAGTACTTC. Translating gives CASSEMGGRDYEQYF.

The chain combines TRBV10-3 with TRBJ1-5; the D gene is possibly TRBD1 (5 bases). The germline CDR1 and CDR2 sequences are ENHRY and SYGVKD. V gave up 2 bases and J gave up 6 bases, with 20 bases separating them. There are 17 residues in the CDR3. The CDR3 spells CAISETLSGARSQPQHF. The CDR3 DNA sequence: TGTGCCATCAGTGAGACCCTCTCTGGGGCAAGGAGTCAGCCCCAGCATTTT.

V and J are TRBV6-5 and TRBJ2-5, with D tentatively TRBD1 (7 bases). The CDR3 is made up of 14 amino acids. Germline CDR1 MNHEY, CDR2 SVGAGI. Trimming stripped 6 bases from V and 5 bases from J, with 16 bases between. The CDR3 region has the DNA TGTGCCAGCAGATCCTCAGGGGGGTTGGAGACCCAGTACTTC. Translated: CASRSSGGLETQYF.

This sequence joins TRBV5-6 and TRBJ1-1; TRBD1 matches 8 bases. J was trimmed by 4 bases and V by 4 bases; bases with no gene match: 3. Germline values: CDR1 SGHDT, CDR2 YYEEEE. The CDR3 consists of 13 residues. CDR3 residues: CASSLTGVTEAFF. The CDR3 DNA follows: TGTGCCAGCAGCCTGACAGGGGTCACTGAAGCTTTCTTT.

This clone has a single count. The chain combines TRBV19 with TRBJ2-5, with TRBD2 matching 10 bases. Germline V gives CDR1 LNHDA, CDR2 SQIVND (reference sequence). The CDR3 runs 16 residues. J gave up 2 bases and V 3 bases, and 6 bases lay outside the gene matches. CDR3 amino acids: CASSMSSGRGQETQYF. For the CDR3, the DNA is TGTGCCAGTAGTATGTCTAGCGGGAGAGGGCAAGAGACCCAGTACTTC.

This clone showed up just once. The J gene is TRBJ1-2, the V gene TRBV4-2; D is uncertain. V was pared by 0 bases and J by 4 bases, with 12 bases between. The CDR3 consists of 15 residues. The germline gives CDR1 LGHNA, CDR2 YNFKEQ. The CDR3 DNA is TGTGCCAGCAGCCAAGATATACGGGGTTCCTATGGCTACACCTTC. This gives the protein CASSQDIRGSYGYTF.

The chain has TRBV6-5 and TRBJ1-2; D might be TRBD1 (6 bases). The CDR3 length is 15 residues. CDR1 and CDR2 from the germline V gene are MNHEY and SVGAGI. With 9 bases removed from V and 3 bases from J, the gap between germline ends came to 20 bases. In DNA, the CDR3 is TGTGCCAGACAGTTACGGGGGGCCAGGGACTATGGCTACACCTTC. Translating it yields CARQLRGARDYGYTF.

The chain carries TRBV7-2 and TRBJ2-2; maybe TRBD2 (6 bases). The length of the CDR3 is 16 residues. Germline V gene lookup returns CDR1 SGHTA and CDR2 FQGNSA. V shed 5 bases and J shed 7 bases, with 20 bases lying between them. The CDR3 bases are TGTGCCAGCAGCCCCCTTAAAGGCGGGAAGGGCGGGGAGCTGTTTTTT. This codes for CASSPLKGGKGGELFF.

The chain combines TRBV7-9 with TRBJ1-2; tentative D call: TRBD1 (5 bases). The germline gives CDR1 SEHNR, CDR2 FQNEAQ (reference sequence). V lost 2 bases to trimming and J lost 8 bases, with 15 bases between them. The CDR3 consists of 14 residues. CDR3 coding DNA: TGTGCCAGCAGCTTATACAGGTCGGGGGAAGGCTACACCTTC. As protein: CASSLYRSGEGYTF. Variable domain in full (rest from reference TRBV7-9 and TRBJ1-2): DTGVSQNPRHKITKRGQNVTFRCDPISEHNRLYWYRQTLGQGPEFLTYFQNEAQLEKSRLLSDRFSAERPKGSFSTLEIQRTEQGDSAMYLCASSLYRSGEGYTFGSGTRLTVV.

This chain's CDR3 is CASSLGGRGYTF. CDR3 DNA: TGTGCCAGCAGCTTAGGGGGCCGCGGCTACACCTTC. The chain employs TRBV5-8 and TRBJ1-2; 7 positions agree with TRBD1. Looked up from germline, CDR1 is SGHTS and CDR2 is YDEGEE. The CDR3 extends over 12 amino acids. Unmatched junction bases numbered 3, after V lost 2 bases and J lost 8 bases. The full variable domain, rest sourced from reference TRBV5-8 and TRBJ1-2, is EAGVTQSPTHLIKTRGQQATLRCSPISGHTSVYWYQQALGLGLQFLLWYDEGEERNRGNFPPRFSGRQFPNYSSELNVNALELEDSALYLCASSLGGRGYTFGSGTRLTVV.

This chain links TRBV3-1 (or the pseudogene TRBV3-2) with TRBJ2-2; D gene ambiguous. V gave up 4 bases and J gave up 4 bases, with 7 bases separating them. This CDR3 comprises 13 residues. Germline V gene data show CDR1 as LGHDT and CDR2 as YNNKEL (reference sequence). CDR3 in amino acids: CASSPPVTGELFF. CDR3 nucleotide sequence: TGTGCCAGCAGCCCCCCAGTCACCGGGGAGCTGTTTTTT.

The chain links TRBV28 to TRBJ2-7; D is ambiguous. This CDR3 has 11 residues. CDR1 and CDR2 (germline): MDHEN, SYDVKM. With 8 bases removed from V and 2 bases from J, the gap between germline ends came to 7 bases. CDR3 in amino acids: CASYSPYEQYF. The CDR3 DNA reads TGTGCCAGCTACTCCCCCTACGAGCAGTACTTC.

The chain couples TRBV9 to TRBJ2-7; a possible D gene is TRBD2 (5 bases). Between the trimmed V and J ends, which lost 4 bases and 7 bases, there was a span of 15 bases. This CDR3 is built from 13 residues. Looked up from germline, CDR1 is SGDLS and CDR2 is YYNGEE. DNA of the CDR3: TGTGCCAGCAGCTGGACTGCGATGGGGGAGCAGTACTTC. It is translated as CASSWTAMGEQYF.

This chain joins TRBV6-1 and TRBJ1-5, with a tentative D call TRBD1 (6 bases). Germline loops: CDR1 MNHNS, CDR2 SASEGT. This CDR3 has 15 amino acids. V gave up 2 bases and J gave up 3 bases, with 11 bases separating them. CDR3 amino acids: CASSERRGPNQPQHF. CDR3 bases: TGTGCCAGCAGTGAACGGCGGGGGCCCAATCAGCCCCAGCATTTT.

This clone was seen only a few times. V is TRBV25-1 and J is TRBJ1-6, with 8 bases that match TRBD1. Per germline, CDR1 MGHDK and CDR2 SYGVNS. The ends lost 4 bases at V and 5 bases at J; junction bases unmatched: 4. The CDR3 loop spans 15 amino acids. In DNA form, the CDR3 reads TGTGCCAGCAGTGCCCGGACAGGGCATAATTCACCCCTCCACTTT. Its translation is CASSARTGHNSPLHF.

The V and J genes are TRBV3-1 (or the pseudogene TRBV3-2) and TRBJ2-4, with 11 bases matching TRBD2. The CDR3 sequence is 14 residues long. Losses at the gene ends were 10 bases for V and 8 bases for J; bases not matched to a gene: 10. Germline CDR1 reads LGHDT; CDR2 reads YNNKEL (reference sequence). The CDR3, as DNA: TGTGCCACCGGGGAACTAGCGGGAGTTCACATTCAGTACTTC. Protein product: CATGELAGVHIQYF.

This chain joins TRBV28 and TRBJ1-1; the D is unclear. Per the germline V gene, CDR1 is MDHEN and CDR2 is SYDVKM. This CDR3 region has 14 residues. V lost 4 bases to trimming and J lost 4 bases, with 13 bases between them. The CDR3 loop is CASSSGSMSTEAFF. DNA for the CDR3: TGTGCCAGCAGTTCGGGATCGATGAGCACTGAAGCTTTCTTT.

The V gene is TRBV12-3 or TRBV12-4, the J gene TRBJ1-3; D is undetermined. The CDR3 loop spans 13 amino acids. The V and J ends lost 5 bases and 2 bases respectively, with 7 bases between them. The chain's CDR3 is CASSRETGNTIYF. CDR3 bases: TGTGCCAGCAGTAGAGAAACTGGAAACACCATATATTTT.

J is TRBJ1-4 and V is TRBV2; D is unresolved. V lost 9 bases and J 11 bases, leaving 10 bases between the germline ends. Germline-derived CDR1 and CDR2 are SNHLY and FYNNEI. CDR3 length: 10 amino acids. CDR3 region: CASLGRKLFF. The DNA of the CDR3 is TGTGCCAGTCTGGGCAGGAAACTGTTTTTT.

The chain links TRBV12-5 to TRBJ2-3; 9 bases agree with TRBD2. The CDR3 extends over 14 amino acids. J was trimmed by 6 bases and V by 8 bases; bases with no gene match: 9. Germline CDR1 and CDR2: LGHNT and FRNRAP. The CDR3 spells CASSPFSGSDTQYF. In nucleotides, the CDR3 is TGTGCTAGTAGTCCCTTTAGCGGGAGTGATACGCAGTATTTT.

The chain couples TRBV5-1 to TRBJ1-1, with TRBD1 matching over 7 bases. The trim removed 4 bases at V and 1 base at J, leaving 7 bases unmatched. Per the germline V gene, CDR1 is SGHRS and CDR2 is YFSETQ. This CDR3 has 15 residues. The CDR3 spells CASSKGQAENTEAFF. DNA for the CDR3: TGCGCCAGCAGCAAAGGACAGGCGGAGAACACTGAAGCTTTCTTT. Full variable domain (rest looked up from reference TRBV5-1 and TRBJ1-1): KAGVTQTPRYLIKTRGQQVTLSCSPISGHRSVSWYQQTPGQGLQFLFEYFSETQRNKGNFPGRFSGRQFSNSRSEMNVSTLELGDSALYLCASSKGQAENTEAFFGQGTRLTVV.

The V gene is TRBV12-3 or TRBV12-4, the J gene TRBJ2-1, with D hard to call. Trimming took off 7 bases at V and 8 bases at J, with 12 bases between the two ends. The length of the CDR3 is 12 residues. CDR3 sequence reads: CASKLASHEQFF. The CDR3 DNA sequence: TGTGCCAGCAAATTGGCCTCCCATGAGCAGTTCTTC.

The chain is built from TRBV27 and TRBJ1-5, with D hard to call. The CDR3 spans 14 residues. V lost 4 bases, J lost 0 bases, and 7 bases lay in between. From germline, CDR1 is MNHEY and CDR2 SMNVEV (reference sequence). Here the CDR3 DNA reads TGTGCCAGCAGTTCCTCACTTAGCAATCAGCCCCAGCATTTT. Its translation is CASSSSLSNQPQHF.

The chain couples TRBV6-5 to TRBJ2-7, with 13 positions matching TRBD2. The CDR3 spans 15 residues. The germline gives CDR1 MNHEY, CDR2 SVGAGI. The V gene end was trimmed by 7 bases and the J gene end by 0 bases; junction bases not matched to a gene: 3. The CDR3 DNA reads TGTGCCAGCACCCGGACTAGCGGGAGCTCCTACGAGCAGTACTTC. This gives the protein CASTRTSGSSYEQYF.

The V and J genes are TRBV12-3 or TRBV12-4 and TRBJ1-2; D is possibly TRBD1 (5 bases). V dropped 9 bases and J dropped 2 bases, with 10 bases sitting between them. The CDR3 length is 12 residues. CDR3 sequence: CASSQGNYGYTF. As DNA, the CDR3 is TGTGCCAGTTCTCAGGGAAACTATGGCTACACCTTC.

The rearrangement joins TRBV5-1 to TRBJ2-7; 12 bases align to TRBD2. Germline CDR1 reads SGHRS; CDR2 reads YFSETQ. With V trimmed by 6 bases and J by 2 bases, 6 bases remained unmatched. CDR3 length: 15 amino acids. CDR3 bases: TGCGCCAGCATCATCGGACTAGCGGGAACCTACGAGCAGTACTTC. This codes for CASIIGLAGTYEQYF.

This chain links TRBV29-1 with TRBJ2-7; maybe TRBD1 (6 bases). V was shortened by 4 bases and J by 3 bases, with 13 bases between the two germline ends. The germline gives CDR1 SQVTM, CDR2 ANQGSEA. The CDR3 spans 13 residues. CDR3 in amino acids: CSVARGTYYEQYF. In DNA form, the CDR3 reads TGCAGCGTTGCAAGGGGGACATACTACGAGCAGTACTTC.